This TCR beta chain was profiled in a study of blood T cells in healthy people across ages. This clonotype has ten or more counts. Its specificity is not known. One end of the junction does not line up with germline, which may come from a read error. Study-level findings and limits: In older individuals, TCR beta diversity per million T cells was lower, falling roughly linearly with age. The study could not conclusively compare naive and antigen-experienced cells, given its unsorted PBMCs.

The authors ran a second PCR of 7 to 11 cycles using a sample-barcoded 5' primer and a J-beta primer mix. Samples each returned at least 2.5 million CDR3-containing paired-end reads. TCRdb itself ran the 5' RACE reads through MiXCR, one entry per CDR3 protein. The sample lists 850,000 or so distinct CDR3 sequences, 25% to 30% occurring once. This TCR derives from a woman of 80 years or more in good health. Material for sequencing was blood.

The CDR3 nucleotides read TGTGCCAGCAGTTTAGAGGGAAACTATGGCTACACCTTC. Its protein is CASSLEGNYGYTF. The rearrangement joins TRBV5-1 to TRBJ1-2; D unclear. The CDR3 consists of 13 residues. CDR1 and CDR2 from the germline V gene are SGHRS and YFSETQ.